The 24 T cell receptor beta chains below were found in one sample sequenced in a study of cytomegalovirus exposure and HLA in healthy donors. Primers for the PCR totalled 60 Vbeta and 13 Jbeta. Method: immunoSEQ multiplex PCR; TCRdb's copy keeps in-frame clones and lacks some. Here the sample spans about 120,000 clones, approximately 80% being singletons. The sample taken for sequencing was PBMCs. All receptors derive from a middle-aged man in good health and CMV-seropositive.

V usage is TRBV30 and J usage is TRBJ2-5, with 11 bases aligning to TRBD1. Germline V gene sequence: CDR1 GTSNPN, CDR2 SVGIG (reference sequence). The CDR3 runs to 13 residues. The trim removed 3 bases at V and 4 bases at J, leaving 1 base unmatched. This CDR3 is CAWRDRGRETQYF. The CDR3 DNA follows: TGTGCCTGGAGGGACAGGGGGCGAGAGACCCAGTACTTC. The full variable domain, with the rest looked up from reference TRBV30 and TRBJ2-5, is SQTIHQWPATLVQPVGSPLSLECTVEGTSNPNLYWYRQAAGRGLQLLFYSVGIGQISSEVPQNLSASRPQDRQFILSSKKLLLSDSGFYLCAWRDRGRETQYFGPGTRLLVL.

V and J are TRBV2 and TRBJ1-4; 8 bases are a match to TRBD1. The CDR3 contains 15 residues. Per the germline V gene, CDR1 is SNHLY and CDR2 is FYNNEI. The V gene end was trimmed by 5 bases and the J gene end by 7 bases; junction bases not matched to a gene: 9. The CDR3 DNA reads TGTGCCAGCAGTACACAGGGGGAGAAGGGTGAAAAACTGTTTTTT. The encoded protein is CASSTQGEKGEKLFF.

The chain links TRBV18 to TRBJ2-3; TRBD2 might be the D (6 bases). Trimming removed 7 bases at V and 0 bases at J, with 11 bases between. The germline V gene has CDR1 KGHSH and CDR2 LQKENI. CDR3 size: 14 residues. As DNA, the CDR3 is TGTGCCAGCTTGACGGGGGATAGCACAGATACGCAGTATTTT. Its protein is CASLTGDSTDTQYF.

The CDR3 nucleotides read TGTGCCAGCAGCCAAGTCGGCTCTGGGGCCAACGTCCTGACTTTC. Amino acid sequence: CASSQVGSGANVLTF. The chain links TRBV14 to TRBJ2-6; D unclear. The CDR3 runs to 15 residues. Germline CDR1 and CDR2: SGHDN and FVKESK. Trimming left V 1 base short and J 0 bases short, with 4 bases between. Supplemented by reference TRBV14 and TRBJ2-6, the full variable domain reads EAGVTQFPSHSVIEKGQTVTLRCDPISGHDNLYWYRRVMGKEIKFLLHFVKESKQDESGMPNNRFLAERTGGTYSTLKVQPAELEDSGVYFCASSQVGSGANVLTFGAGSRLTVL.

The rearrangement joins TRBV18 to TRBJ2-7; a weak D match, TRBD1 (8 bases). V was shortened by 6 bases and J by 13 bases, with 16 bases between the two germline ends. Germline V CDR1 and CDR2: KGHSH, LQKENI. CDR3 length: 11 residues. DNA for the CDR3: TGTGCCAGCTCCCGGGGGGACAGGTCCTACTTC. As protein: CASSRGDRSYF.

CDR3 DNA sequence: TGTGCCTGGAGCGCCGCTCAGGAGGGTTGTACAGATACGCAGTATTTT. Its translation is CAWSAAQEGCTDTQYF. The chain links TRBV30 to TRBJ2-3; weak D call: TRBD2 (6 bases). The CDR3 runs 16 residues. The germline gives CDR1 GTSNPN, CDR2 SVGIG (reference sequence). Trimming pared 3 bases from V and 3 bases from J, leaving 19 bases between. Drawing the rest from reference TRBV30 and TRBJ2-3, the complete variable domain is SQTIHQWPATLVQPVGSPLSLECTVEGTSNPNLYWYRQAAGRGLQLLFYSVGIGQISSEVPQNLSASRPQDRQFILSSKKLLLSDSGFYLCAWSAAQEGCTDTQYFGPGTRLTVL.

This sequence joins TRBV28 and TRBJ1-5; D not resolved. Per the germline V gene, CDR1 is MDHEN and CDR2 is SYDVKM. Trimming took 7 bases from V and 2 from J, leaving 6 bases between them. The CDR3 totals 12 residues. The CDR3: CASKAGNQPQHF. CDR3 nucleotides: TGTGCCAGCAAGGCGGGCAATCAGCCCCAGCATTTT.

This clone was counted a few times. The CDR3 DNA sequence: TGTGCCAGCAGCTCTTTCAGGGACACTGAAGCTTTCTTT. It specifies CASSSFRDTEAFF. This chain links TRBV14 with TRBJ1-1; D perhaps matches TRBD1 (5 bases). Trimming took 5 bases from V and 3 from J, leaving 10 bases between them. In germline, CDR1 is SGHDN, CDR2 FVKESK. The CDR3 has 13 residues.

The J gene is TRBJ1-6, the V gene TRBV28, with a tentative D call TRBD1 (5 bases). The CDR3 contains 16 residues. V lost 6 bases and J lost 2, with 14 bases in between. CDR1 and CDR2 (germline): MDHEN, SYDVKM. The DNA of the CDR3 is TGTGCCAGCAGCCCCGGGGGTAGCCCCTATAATTCACCCCTCCACTTT. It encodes CASSPGGSPYNSPLHF.

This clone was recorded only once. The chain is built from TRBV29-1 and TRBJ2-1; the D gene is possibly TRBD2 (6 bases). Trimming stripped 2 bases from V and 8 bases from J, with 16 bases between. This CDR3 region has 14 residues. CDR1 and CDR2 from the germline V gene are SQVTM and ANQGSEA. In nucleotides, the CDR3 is TGCAGCGTTGAATCCGGACTACTATCCCATGAGCAGTTCTTC. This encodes CSVESGLLSHEQFF.

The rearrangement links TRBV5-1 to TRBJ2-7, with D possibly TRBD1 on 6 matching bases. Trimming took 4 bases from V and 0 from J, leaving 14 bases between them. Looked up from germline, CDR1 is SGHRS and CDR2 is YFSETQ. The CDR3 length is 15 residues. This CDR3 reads CASSLDGTSSYEQYF. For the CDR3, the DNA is TGCGCCAGCAGCCTGGACGGGACATCCTCCTACGAGCAGTACTTC.

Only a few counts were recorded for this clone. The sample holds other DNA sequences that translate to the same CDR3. Here the CDR3 DNA reads TGTGCCAGCTCCTTTGGAGGGACCAACACCGGGGAGCTGTTTTTT. This codes for CASSFGGTNTGELFF. The chain recombines TRBV27 with TRBJ2-2; D might be TRBD2 (6 bases). There are 15 residues in the CDR3. Per the germline V gene, CDR1 is MNHEY and CDR2 is SMNVEV (reference sequence). V dropped 8 bases and J dropped 2 bases, with 15 bases sitting between them.

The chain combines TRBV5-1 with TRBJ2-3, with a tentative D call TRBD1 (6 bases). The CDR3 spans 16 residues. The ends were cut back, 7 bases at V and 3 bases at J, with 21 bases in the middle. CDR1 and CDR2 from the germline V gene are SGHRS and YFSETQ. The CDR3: CASQRTYAGDTDTQYF. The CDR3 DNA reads TGCGCCAGCCAGAGGACGTATGCAGGGGATACAGATACGCAGTATTTT.

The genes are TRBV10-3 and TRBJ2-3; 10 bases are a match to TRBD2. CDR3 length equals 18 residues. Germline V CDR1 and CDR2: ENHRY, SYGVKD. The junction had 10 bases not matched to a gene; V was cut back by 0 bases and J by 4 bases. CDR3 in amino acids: CAISESVLSGRSADTQYF. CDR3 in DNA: TGTGCCATCAGTGAGTCTGTCCTTAGCGGGAGGAGTGCAGATACGCAGTATTTT.

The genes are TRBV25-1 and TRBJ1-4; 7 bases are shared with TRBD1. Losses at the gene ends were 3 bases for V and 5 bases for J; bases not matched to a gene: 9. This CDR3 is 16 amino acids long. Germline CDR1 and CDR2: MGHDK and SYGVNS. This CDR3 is CASSEGFGTANEKLFF. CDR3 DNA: TGTGCCAGCAGTGAGGGGTTCGGGACAGCAAATGAAAAACTGTTTTTT.

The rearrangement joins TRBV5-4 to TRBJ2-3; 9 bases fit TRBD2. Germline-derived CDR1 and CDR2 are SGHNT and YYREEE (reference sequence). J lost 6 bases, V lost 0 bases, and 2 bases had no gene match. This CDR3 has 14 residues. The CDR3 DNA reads TGTGCCAGCAGCTTGGGAGCGGGAGGTGATACGCAGTATTTT. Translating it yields CASSLGAGGDTQYF.

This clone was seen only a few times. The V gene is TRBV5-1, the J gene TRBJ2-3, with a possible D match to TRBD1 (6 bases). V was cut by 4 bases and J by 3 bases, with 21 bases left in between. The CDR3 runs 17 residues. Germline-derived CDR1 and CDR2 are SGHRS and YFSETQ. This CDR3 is CASSVTGSSARTDTQYF. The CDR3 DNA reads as TGCGCCAGCAGCGTTACAGGGTCGAGCGCCAGGACAGATACGCAGTATTTT.

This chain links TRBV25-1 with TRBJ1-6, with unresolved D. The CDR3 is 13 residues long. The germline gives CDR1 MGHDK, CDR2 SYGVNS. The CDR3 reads CASSVSYNSPLHF. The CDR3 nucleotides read TGTGCTAGCTCCGTTTCCTATAATTCACCCCTCCACTTT.

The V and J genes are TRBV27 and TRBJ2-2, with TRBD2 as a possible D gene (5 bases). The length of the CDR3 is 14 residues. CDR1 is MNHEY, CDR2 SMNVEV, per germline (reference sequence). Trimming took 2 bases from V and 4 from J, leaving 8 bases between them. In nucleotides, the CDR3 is TGTGCCAGCAGTTTAGAGGGCGCCACCGGGGAGCTGTTTTTT. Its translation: CASSLEGATGELFF.

The CDR3 nucleotides are TGTGCCAGCAGAGAGACAGGGGGCTACTATGGCTACACCTTC. It encodes CASRETGGYYGYTF. The chain uses TRBV2 and TRBJ1-2; 10 bases match TRBD1. From germline, CDR1 is SNHLY and CDR2 FYNNEI. Trimming removed 6 bases from V and 3 bases from J; junction bases left unmatched: 4. The CDR3 has 14 amino acids.

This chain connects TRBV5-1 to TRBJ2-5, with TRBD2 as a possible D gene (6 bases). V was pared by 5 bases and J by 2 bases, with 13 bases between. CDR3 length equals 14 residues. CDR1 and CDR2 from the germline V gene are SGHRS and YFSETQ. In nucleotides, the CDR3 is TGCGCCAGCAGATTGCAGACTAGGCAAGAGACCCAGTACTTC. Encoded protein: CASRLQTRQETQYF.

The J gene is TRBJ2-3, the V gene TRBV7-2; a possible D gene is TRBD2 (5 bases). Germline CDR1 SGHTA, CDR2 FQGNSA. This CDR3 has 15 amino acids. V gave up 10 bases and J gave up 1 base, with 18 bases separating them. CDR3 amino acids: CATSRGQTRTDTQYF. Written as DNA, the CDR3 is TGTGCCACCTCACGCGGGCAAACCCGCACAGATACGCAGTATTTT.

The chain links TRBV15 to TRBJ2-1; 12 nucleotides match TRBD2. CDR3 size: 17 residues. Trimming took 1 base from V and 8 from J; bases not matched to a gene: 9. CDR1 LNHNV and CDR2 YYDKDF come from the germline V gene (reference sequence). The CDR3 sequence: CATSRAMTSGSVDEQFF. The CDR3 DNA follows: TGTGCCACCAGCAGAGCCATGACTAGCGGGAGTGTGGATGAGCAGTTCTTC. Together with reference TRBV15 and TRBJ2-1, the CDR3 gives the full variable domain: DAMVIQNPRYQVTQFGKPVTLSCSQTLNHNVMYWYQQKSSQAPKLLFHYYDKDFNNEADTPDNFQSRRPNTSFCFLDIRSPGLGDTAMYLCATSRAMTSGSVDEQFFGPGTRLTVL.

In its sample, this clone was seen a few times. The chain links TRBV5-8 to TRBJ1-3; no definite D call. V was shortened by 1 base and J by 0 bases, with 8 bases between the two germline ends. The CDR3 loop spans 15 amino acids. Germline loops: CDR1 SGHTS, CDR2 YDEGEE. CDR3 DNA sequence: TGTGCCAGCAGCTTGATGAAGAGCTCTGGAAACACCATATATTTT. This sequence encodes CASSLMKSSGNTIYF.